The 32 T cell receptor beta chains reported below all come from one sample, sequenced in a study of OX40 agonist ivuxolimab in advanced cancers. The table came from immunoSEQ multiplex PCR; TCRdb's copy has only in-frame clones and leaves some out. The sample carries 70,000 to 95,000 clones, 80% to 90% recorded once. Sample: CD4+ or CD8+ T cells sorted from blood, taken in a trial of the OX40 agonist ivuxolimab. These receptors came from an adult with an advanced solid tumor such as melanoma, head and neck, liver or kidney cancer.

The sample holds one count of this clone. The chain employs TRBV5-1 and TRBJ2-7, with TRBD1 identical over 7 bases. Germline V gene sequence: CDR1 SGHRS, CDR2 YFSETQ. V was clipped by 4 bases and J by 5 bases; unmatched bases: 12. The CDR3 length is 15 residues. CDR3 region: CASSPRDSRAHEQYF. In nucleotides, the CDR3 is TGCGCCAGCAGCCCACGGGACAGCCGCGCCCACGAGCAGTACTTC.

This clone was detected once. The rearrangement links TRBV7-9 to TRBJ2-2; no firm D call. Germline V gives CDR1 SEHNR, CDR2 FQNEAQ (reference sequence). There are 15 residues in the CDR3. V lost 2 bases, J lost 1 base, and 8 bases lay in between. The CDR3: CASSLKFGNTGELFF. The DNA for the CDR3 is TGTGCCAGCAGCTTAAAATTCGGGAACACCGGGGAGCTGTTTTTT.

As concerns this clone: This sample includes further DNA sequences coding for the same CDR3. The chain joins TRBV20-1 to TRBJ2-3; D is unresolved. Germline V lookup: CDR1 DFQATT, CDR2 SNEGSKA (reference sequence). Trimming pared 5 bases from V and 5 bases from J, leaving 8 bases between. The CDR3 totals 11 residues. CDR3: CSARPQDTQYF. The CDR3 DNA reads TGCAGTGCTCGACCCCAAGATACGCAGTATTTT.

This sequence joins TRBV2 and TRBJ2-5; D is unresolved. This CDR3 has 11 amino acids. CDR1 and CDR2 (germline): SNHLY, FYNNEI. The V end lost 4 bases, the J end lost 5 bases, and 5 bases lay between the germline ends. CDR3 bases: TGTGCCAGCAGTGTCAGTGAGACCCAGTACTTC. Its protein is CASSVSETQYF.

This clone was seen a few times. The chain joins TRBV14 to TRBJ2-7; weak D call: TRBD1 (6 bases). Trimming took 4 bases from V and 2 from J, leaving 15 bases between them. CDR3 length: 15 amino acids. Germline CDR1 is SGHDN and CDR2 is FVKESK. The chain's CDR3 is CASSLPGQLTYEQYF. The CDR3 region has the DNA TGTGCCAGCAGCCTTCCCGGACAGTTAACCTACGAGCAGTACTTC. Full variable domain (outside the CDR3, taken from reference TRBV14 and TRBJ2-7): EAGVTQFPSHSVIEKGQTVTLRCDPISGHDNLYWYRRVMGKEIKFLLHFVKESKQDESGMPNNRFLAERTGGTYSTLKVQPAELEDSGVYFCASSLPGQLTYEQYFGPGTRLTVT.

The CDR3 protein is CASSYLSGTVYNEQFF. The DNA for the CDR3 is TGTGCCAGCAGCTACCTTAGCGGGACCGTCTACAATGAGCAGTTCTTC. The chain joins TRBV5-4 to TRBJ2-1; TRBD2 matches 8 bases. The CDR3 spans 16 residues. Germline-derived CDR1 and CDR2 are SGHNT and YYREEE (reference sequence). After removal of 3 bases from V and 3 bases from J, the junction contained 8 bases not matched to a gene.

As DNA, the CDR3 is TGTGCCAGCAGCGTAGAGGGACGCACAGATACGCAGTATTTT. Protein: CASSVEGRTDTQYF. V usage is TRBV9 and J usage is TRBJ2-3; D may match TRBD1 or TRBD2 (5 bases each). The V and J ends lost 0 bases and 1 base respectively, with 6 bases between them. Germline V CDR1 and CDR2: SGDLS, YYNGEE. The CDR3 totals 14 residues.

The gene calls are TRBV18 and TRBJ1-2; perhaps TRBD1 as D (6 bases). This CDR3 is built from 14 residues. Per germline, CDR1 KGHSH and CDR2 LQKENI. V was clipped by 3 bases and J by 2 bases, with 10 bases between them. The CDR3 nucleotides read TGTGCCAGCTCACCGGGGGACACAAACTATGGCTACACCTTC. Translated, it gives CASSPGDTNYGYTF. The full variable domain, with the rest looked up from reference TRBV18 and TRBJ1-2, is NAGVMQNPRHLVRRRGQEARLRCSPMKGHSHVYWYRQLPEEGLKFMVYLQKENIIDESGMPKERFSAEFPKEGPSILRIQQVVRGDSAAYFCASSPGDTNYGYTFGSGTRLTVV.

J is TRBJ2-1 and V is TRBV11-3, with unresolved D. Trimming shortened V by 3 bases and J by 9 bases, and 12 bases separated the two germline ends. The germline gives CDR1 SGHNT, CDR2 YENEEA. The CDR3 loop spans 13 amino acids. The CDR3 loop reads CASSFPPFVEQFF. The CDR3 region has the DNA TGTGCCAGCAGCTTCCCACCGTTTGTTGAGCAGTTCTTC.

J is TRBJ2-1 and V is TRBV11-2, with 8 bases aligning to TRBD2. The V segment lost 5 bases and the J segment 10 bases; nucleotides outside the gene matches: 7. The germline CDR1 and CDR2 sequences are SGHAT and FQNNGV. The CDR3 has 13 residues. The CDR3 DNA sequence: TGTGCCAGCAGCCTCGGACTAGCAAGAGAGCAGTTCTTC. Amino acids: CASSLGLAREQFF.

The chain joins TRBV4-1 to TRBJ2-1; 9 nucleotides match TRBD1. With 4 bases clipped from V and 6 bases from J, the junction kept 10 bases outside the gene matches. There are 16 residues in the CDR3. The germline V gene has CDR1 MGHRA and CDR2 YSYEKL. The CDR3 reads CASSLYPGQGFNEQFF. The CDR3 nucleotides read TGCGCCAGCAGCCTCTACCCGGGACAGGGTTTCAATGAGCAGTTCTTC.

The V gene is TRBV19, the J gene TRBJ1-1, with TRBD1 matching over 7 bases. This CDR3 has 13 residues. The J segment lost 5 bases and the V segment lost 4 bases, leaving 4 bases of the junction unmatched. The germline V gene has CDR1 LNHDA and CDR2 SQIVND (reference sequence). This CDR3 is CASSTGGRTEAFF. DNA for the CDR3: TGTGCCAGTAGTACAGGGGGGAGGACTGAAGCTTTCTTT.

This chain uses TRBV29-1 with TRBJ1-1, with D uncertain. V lost 5 bases and J 3 bases, leaving 13 bases between the germline ends. This CDR3 is built from 13 residues. CDR1 and CDR2 (germline): SQVTM, ANQGSEA. As DNA, the CDR3 is TGCAGCGTTAGGAGGGAATCGGACACTGAAGCTTTCTTT. Its protein product is CSVRRESDTEAFF.

V and J are TRBV12-5 and TRBJ2-6, with no clear D. Deletions cut 5 bases from V and 4 bases from J, with 15 bases between. The CDR3 runs 16 residues. Per germline, CDR1 LGHNT and CDR2 FRNRAP. Here the CDR3 reads CASGPRPAPGANVLTF. The DNA for the CDR3 is TGTGCTAGTGGTCCCAGGCCTGCTCCGGGGGCCAACGTCCTGACTTTC.

This rearrangement joins TRBV5-1 to TRBJ2-3, with 10 bases identical to TRBD1. J gave up 7 bases and V 2 bases, and 4 bases lay outside the gene matches. There are 14 residues in the CDR3. Germline values: CDR1 SGHRS, CDR2 YFSETQ. The CDR3, as DNA: TGCGCCAGCAGCTTAGGACAGGGGGGATATACGCAGTATTTT. This encodes CASSLGQGGYTQYF.

This sequence joins TRBV5-4 and TRBJ2-2; D is unresolved. Germline assignment: CDR1 SGHNT and CDR2 YYREEE (reference sequence). With 0 bases removed from V and 2 bases from J, the gap between germline ends came to 2 bases. The CDR3 sequence is 13 residues long. CDR3 DNA sequence: TGTGCCAGCAGCTTGGTCAACACCGGGGAGCTGTTTTTT. This sequence encodes CASSLVNTGELFF.

V and J are TRBV19 and TRBJ2-2; 9 nucleotides agree with TRBD1. This CDR3 contains 16 residues. Germline trimming cut 5 bases from V and 5 bases from J; bases unmatched to any gene: 9. Germline lookup yields CDR1 LNHDA and CDR2 SQIVND (reference sequence). CDR3 sequence reads: CASSWRDRVVTGELFF. The DNA for the CDR3 is TGTGCCAGTAGTTGGAGGGACAGGGTAGTGACCGGGGAGCTGTTTTTT.

CDR3 bases: TGTGCCAGCAGCTTGACCCCGACAGGAACTAATGAGCAGTTCTTC. This gives the protein CASSLTPTGTNEQFF. The chain employs TRBV9 and TRBJ2-1; maybe TRBD1 (6 bases). Germline V gives CDR1 SGDLS, CDR2 YYNGEE. Trimming removed 4 bases from V and 7 bases from J, with 18 bases in between. The CDR3 contains 15 residues. The entire variable domain, with the rest obtained from reference TRBV9 and TRBJ2-1, is as follows: DSGVTQTPKHLITATGQRVTLRCSPRSGDLSVYWYQQSLDQGLQFLIQYYNGEERAKGNILERFSAQQFPDLHSELNLSSLELGDSALYFCASSLTPTGTNEQFFGPGTRLTVL.

The V call is TRBV4-1, the J call TRBJ2-1; possibly TRBD1 or TRBD2 for D (5 bases each). With 9 bases removed from V and 4 bases from J, the gap between germline ends came to 19 bases. Per germline, CDR1 MGHRA and CDR2 YSYEKL. The CDR3 length is 15 residues. The CDR3, as DNA: TGCGCCAGAAACCTACTCCGGGACCCATACAATGAGCAGTTCTTC. It codes for CARNLLRDPYNEQFF.

The chain recombines TRBV2 with TRBJ1-1; no clear D gene. Trimming left V 6 bases short and J 0 bases short, with 14 bases between. CDR1 and CDR2 (germline): SNHLY, FYNNEI. The CDR3 has 15 amino acids. This CDR3 reads CASRLGARMNTEAFF. The DNA for the CDR3 is TGTGCCAGCAGGCTCGGCGCCAGGATGAACACTGAAGCTTTCTTT.

In its sample, this clone was seen once. The chain employs TRBV5-8 and TRBJ2-7; 12 nucleotides line up with TRBD1. This CDR3 is 14 amino acids long. Germline V CDR1 and CDR2: SGHTS, YDEGEE. V dropped 4 bases and J dropped 7; count of bases not matched to a gene: 6. In nucleotides, the CDR3 is TGTGCCAGCAGCAGCGGGACAGGGGGCTGGGAGCAGTACTTC. It encodes CASSSGTGGWEQYF.

This clone was seen only once. J is TRBJ2-6 and V is TRBV2, with D hard to call. This CDR3 has 14 amino acids. V was clipped by 5 bases and J by 0 bases, with 5 bases between them. Looked up from germline, CDR1 is SNHLY and CDR2 is FYNNEI. The CDR3 loop is CASSSSSGANVLTF. In DNA form, the CDR3 reads TGTGCCAGCAGTTCCTCCTCTGGGGCCAACGTCCTGACTTTC. The variable domain in full, with the rest retrieved from reference TRBV2 and TRBJ2-6, is EPEVTQTPSHQVTQMGQEVILRCVPISNHLYFYWYRQILGQKVEFLVSFYNNEISEKSEIFDDQFSVERPDGSNFTLKIRSTKLEDSAMYFCASSSSSGANVLTFGAGSRLTVL.

The chain joins TRBV19 to TRBJ1-1; D is uncertain. Trimming cost V 10 bases and J 1 base, with 16 bases left between them. The germline V gene encodes CDR1 LNHDA and CDR2 SQIVND (reference sequence). The CDR3 has 14 amino acids. Here the CDR3 DNA reads TGTGCCACGACATCCGACAAGGCGAACACTGAAGCTTTCTTT. Translating gives CATTSDKANTEAFF.

The chain joins TRBV18 to TRBJ1-2; TRBD1 might be the D (5 bases). Trimming took off 2 bases at V and 5 bases at J, with 15 bases between the two ends. The CDR3 extends over 15 amino acids. Germline V lookup: CDR1 KGHSH, CDR2 LQKENI. The CDR3 protein is CASSPTSGLGYGYTF. For the CDR3, the DNA is TGTGCCAGCTCACCAACATCGGGACTGGGATATGGCTACACCTTC. Combining the CDR3 with reference TRBV18 and TRBJ1-2 gives the whole variable domain NAGVMQNPRHLVRRRGQEARLRCSPMKGHSHVYWYRQLPEEGLKFMVYLQKENIIDESGMPKERFSAEFPKEGPSILRIQQVVRGDSAAYFCASSPTSGLGYGYTFGSGTRLTVV.

J is TRBJ1-6 and V is TRBV7-2; unclear D gene. From germline, CDR1 is SGHTA and CDR2 FQGNSA. V was cut by 3 bases and J by 4 bases, with 10 bases left in between. CDR3 length: 15 amino acids. This chain's CDR3 is CASSFSGPYNSPLHF. CDR3 sequence (DNA): TGTGCCAGCAGCTTTTCTGGGCCTTATAATTCACCCCTCCACTTT.

The CDR3 nucleotides read TGCGCCAGCAGCTCTTTAAACACCGGGGAGCTGTTTTTT. As protein: CASSSLNTGELFF. The gene calls are TRBV5-1 and TRBJ2-2; no clear D gene. Trimming took off 3 bases at V and 2 bases at J, with 5 bases between the two ends. The CDR3 spans 13 residues. Germline V CDR1 and CDR2: SGHRS, YFSETQ.

The chain joins TRBV6-5 to TRBJ2-1; D is possibly TRBD1 or TRBD2 (6 bases each). Germline values: CDR1 MNHEY, CDR2 SVGAGI. V lost 6 bases to trimming and J lost 6 bases, with 18 bases between them. This CDR3 comprises 15 residues. Here the CDR3 DNA reads TGTGCCAGCAGAACTGACAGGTCGGGGGTCAATGAGCAGTTCTTC. This encodes CASRTDRSGVNEQFF.

V and J are TRBV27 and TRBJ2-5; 11 bases are shared with TRBD1. V dropped 5 bases and J dropped 3; count of bases not matched to a gene: 2. The CDR3 totals 14 residues. Per the germline V gene, CDR1 is MNHEY and CDR2 is SMNVEV (reference sequence). The CDR3 bases are TGTGCCAGCAGTCGGGACAGGGGGAAAGAGACCCAGTACTTC. Amino acids: CASSRDRGKETQYF.

This chain joins TRBV5-1 and TRBJ1-2, with D possibly matching TRBD1 (5 bases). CDR3 length: 17 amino acids. V gave up 0 bases and J gave up 3 bases, with 18 bases separating them. Germline CDR1 is SGHRS and CDR2 is YFSETQ. Written as DNA, the CDR3 is TGCGCCAGCAGCTTGGTGGGGCCGGGTACAGGATACTATGGCTACACCTTC. As protein: CASSLVGPGTGYYGYTF.

The chain carries TRBV7-9 and TRBJ1-1, with 7 bases that match TRBD1. CDR1 SEHNR and CDR2 FQNEAQ come from the germline V gene (reference sequence). The V segment lost 1 base and the J segment 5 bases; nucleotides outside the gene matches: 10. This CDR3 has 16 residues. CDR3 region: CASSLEGQVRWTEAFF. CDR3 nucleotides: TGTGCCAGCAGCTTAGAAGGACAGGTTAGATGGACTGAAGCTTTCTTT.

The chain has TRBV7-2 and TRBJ2-3; D is undetermined. The V end lost 2 bases, the J end lost 0 bases, and 12 bases lay between the germline ends. Germline assignment: CDR1 SGHTA and CDR2 FQGNSA. The CDR3 is 16 residues long. The CDR3 DNA reads as TGTGCCAGCAGCTTATGGCTCAAAGCTAGCACAGATACGCAGTATTTT. Its translation is CASSLWLKASTDTQYF.

CDR3 region: CASRLGGTGQNEQFF. The CDR3 DNA follows: TGTGCAAGTCGCTTAGGAGGTACAGGTCAGAATGAGCAGTTCTTC. The chain is built from TRBV12-2 and TRBJ2-1; TRBD1 is the table's D call, not checked against the DNA. TRBV12-2 is deemed a pseudogene. The CDR3 length is 15 residues.